These 31 T cell receptor beta chains originate from one sample sequenced in a study of T cells in Graves' hyperthyroidism and ophthalmopathy (dated by TCRdb to the late 2010s). The library was built by means of multiplex PCR. Sequencing was carried out with an Illumina HiSeq 2000. TCR beta CDR3 regions were amplified from RNA transcripts. The TCR CDR3 was subjected to a first round of RT-PCR using the HTBI primer set and the Qiagen OneStep RT-PCR kit. TCRdb reran the public reads through fastp at Q25 and MiXCR, keeping productive beta chains. One record per CDR3 amino acid sequence lists the most common genes and DNA. For this sample the table gives fewer than 800,000 distinct CDR3 sequences, of which roughly 17% were detected only once. The biggest ten clones account for under 8.5% of the sample. Material: blood. These receptors originate from a man aged 18 to 35 with Graves' hyperthyroidism.

This clonotype was seen a few times. The chain carries TRBV10-3 and TRBJ1-3; D not certain. V dropped 0 bases and J dropped 4 bases, with 10 bases sitting between them. Germline CDR1 reads ENHRY; CDR2 reads SYGVKD. The CDR3 length is 15 residues. CDR3 in amino acids: CAISESGVGGNTIYF. The CDR3 DNA reads as TGTGCCATCAGTGAGTCCGGGGTAGGAGGAAACACCATATATTTT.

There are a few counts of this clonotype. This chain joins TRBV29-1 and TRBJ2-4; D is uncertain. Trimming took 7 bases from V and 0 from J, leaving 10 bases between them. The V gene's germline CDR1 is SQVTM and CDR2 ANQGSEA. The CDR3 consists of 13 residues. CDR3 coding DNA: TGCAGCGGTGTAGCAGTAGCCAAAAACATTCAGTACTTC. Translated, it gives CSGVAVAKNIQYF.

This clonotype was observed at least ten times. V usage is TRBV28 and J usage is TRBJ1-1, with 9 positions matching TRBD1. This CDR3 has 17 residues. Germline CDR1 reads MDHEN; CDR2 reads SYDVKM. The V and J ends lost 6 bases and 0 bases, in that order; junction bases with no gene match: 11. The CDR3 reads CASRRPGQGILNTEAFF. In DNA form, the CDR3 reads TGTGCCAGCAGACGCCCCGGACAGGGGATCCTGAACACTGAAGCTTTCTTT.

This clonotype showed up just a few times. The chain joins TRBV20-1 to TRBJ2-7, with no clear D. Trimming stripped 3 bases from V and 3 bases from J, with 9 bases between. The CDR3 runs 12 residues. CDR1 and CDR2 from the germline V gene are DFQATT and SNEGSKA (reference sequence). CDR3 amino acids: CSARFSLYEQYF. The CDR3 DNA reads as TGCAGTGCTAGGTTCTCCCTCTACGAGCAGTACTTC.

This clonotype was picked up many times. This chain connects TRBV6-4 to TRBJ2-3; D gene ambiguous. The CDR3 extends over 14 amino acids. Germline V gene sequence: CDR1 MRHNA, CDR2 SNTAGT. The V end lost 0 bases, the J end lost 6 bases, and 10 bases lay between the germline ends. The CDR3 nucleotides are TGTGCCAGCAGTGACTCGGGCGGCTCCGATACGCAGTATTTT. Residues: CASSDSGGSDTQYF.

This clonotype has a handful of counts. A much larger clone differs by one base, so this may be a read error. This sequence joins TRBV28 and TRBJ2-3; a weak D match, TRBD1 (6 bases). The CDR3 loop spans 19 amino acids. The germline CDR1 and CDR2 sequences are MDHEN and SYDVKM. The CDR3 reads CASSLPLTGTRTVTDTRYF. In DNA form, the CDR3 reads TGTGCCAGCAGTTTGCCACTGACCGGGACAAGAACCGTCACAGATACGCGGTATTTT.

The table lists this clonotype with a few counts. V gene TRBV19 combines with J gene TRBJ2-7; TRBD2 agrees at 8 bases. V lost 10 bases and J lost 5; bases outside the gene matches: 10. CDR1 LNHDA and CDR2 SQIVND come from the germline V gene (reference sequence). The CDR3 spans 13 residues. The CDR3 DNA reads TGTGCCACCGCGAGCGGGGGAGGAAACGAGCAGTACTTC. Amino acids: CATASGGGNEQYF.

This clonotype showed up just a few times. V is TRBV29-1 and J is TRBJ1-2; no reliable D call. The V end was cut by 0 bases, the J end by 5 bases, with 10 bases between. The CDR3 has 13 amino acids. Per germline, CDR1 SQVTM and CDR2 ANQGSEA. DNA for the CDR3: TGCAGCGTTGAAGAAGAAATCCGTTATGGCTACACCTTC. It translates to CSVEEEIRYGYTF.

This clonotype was observed at least ten times. The chain recombines TRBV28 with TRBJ2-3; D is uncertain. CDR1 and CDR2 (germline): MDHEN, SYDVKM. The V gene lost 6 bases and the J gene lost 6 bases, with 22 bases spanning the gap. The CDR3 has 16 amino acids. The CDR3 here is CASRTVLGPPLDTQYF. CDR3 in DNA: TGTGCCAGCAGAACGGTTTTAGGACCCCCGCTGGATACGCAGTATTTT. The variable domain in full, completed from reference TRBV28 and TRBJ2-3, reads DVKVTQSSRYLVKRTGEKVFLECVQDMDHENMFWYRQDPGLGLRLIYFSYDVKMKEKGDIPEGYSVSREKKERFSLILESASTNQTSMYLCASRTVLGPPLDTQYFGPGTRLTVL.

This clonotype was counted a few times. The chain joins TRBV10-3 to TRBJ2-7, with D unclear. There are 15 residues in the CDR3. Germline V gene data show CDR1 as ENHRY and CDR2 as SYGVKD. V was pared by 3 bases and J by 5 bases, with 17 bases between. The CDR3 region has the DNA TGTGCCATCAGTGAAAACAACCCCATTTTCGACGAGCAGTACTTC. It specifies CAISENNPIFDEQYF.

The chain couples TRBV10-1 to TRBJ1-1; the D is unclear. In germline, CDR1 is WNHNN, CDR2 SYGVQD (reference sequence). Trimming removed 0 bases at V and 3 bases at J, with 5 bases between. CDR3 length: 13 amino acids. The CDR3 DNA follows: TGCGCCAGCAGTGAGTCCCGGTACACTGAAGCTTTCTTT. This codes for CASSESRYTEAFF.

The gene calls are TRBV24-1 and TRBJ1-2, with TRBD1 identical over 9 bases. Germline V gives CDR1 KGHDR, CDR2 SFDVKD. Losses at the gene ends were 4 bases for V and 2 bases for J; bases not matched to a gene: 10. The CDR3 has 17 residues. The CDR3 region has the DNA TGTGCCACCAGTGAGGCCGGGACAGGGATGCTGAACTATGGCTACACCTTC. It is translated as CATSEAGTGMLNYGYTF.

This clonotype was counted ten times or more. The chain has TRBV11-2 and TRBJ1-2; 7 bases agree with TRBD1. Germline V CDR1 and CDR2: SGHAT, FQNNGV. This CDR3 spans 14 amino acids. J was trimmed by 4 bases and V by 5 bases; bases with no gene match: 7. Here the CDR3 reads CASSPRQGRYGYTF. The CDR3 DNA is TGTGCCAGCAGCCCCCGACAGGGCCGCTATGGCTACACCTTC.

This clonotype came up many times. The chain couples TRBV7-2 to TRBJ2-3, with a tentative D call TRBD2 (6 bases). Germline V gives CDR1 SGHTA, CDR2 FQGNSA. The CDR3 spans 17 residues. V was cut by 1 base and J by 2 bases, with 16 bases left in between. CDR3 DNA sequence: TGTGCCAGCAGCTTAGGGGGGAGGCGTCCACACACAGATACGCAGTATTTT. Translation gives CASSLGGRRPHTDTQYF.

The chain couples TRBV28 to TRBJ2-3; 8 nucleotides match TRBD1. The CDR3 is made up of 12 amino acids. J gave up 8 bases and V 11 bases, and 9 bases lay outside the gene matches. Germline V CDR1 and CDR2: MDHEN, SYDVKM. The CDR3 sequence is CASYQGAGTQYF. For the CDR3, the DNA is TGTGCCTCCTATCAGGGGGCGGGTACGCAGTATTTT.

This clonotype was observed a handful of times. One end of the junction fails to match germline, which may point to a read error. The CDR3 DNA sequence: TGTGCCAGCAGCTCCAGTACGAACACCAGGGAGCTGTTTTTT. Residues: CASSSSTNTRELFF. J is TRBJ2-2 and V is TRBV7-9; D not resolved. The CDR3 loop spans 14 amino acids. Germline assignment: CDR1 SEHNR and CDR2 FQNEAQ (reference sequence).

The count of this clonotype is one. One base away lies a much larger clone, so this may be a sequencing read error. The chain joins TRBV9 to TRBJ2-3; 10 bases map to TRBD2. The CDR3 covers 18 residues. CDR1 SGDLS and CDR2 YYNGEE come from the germline V gene. J gave up 5 bases and V 4 bases, and 16 bases lay outside the gene matches. CDR3 DNA sequence: TGTGCCAGCAGCCCTCACCTTGGGGCTAGCGGGAGATTAGATACGCAGTATTTT. Translating gives CASSPHLGASGRLDTQYF.

In its sample, this clonotype was seen a few times. CDR3 coding DNA: TGTGCCAGCTGGGGTTTCGGGACCCAGTACTTC. Residues: CASWGFGTQYF. The chain employs TRBV6-2 or TRBV6-3 and TRBJ2-5; D unclear. The CDR3 loop spans 11 amino acids. Deletions cut 8 bases from V and 7 bases from J, with 11 bases between. Germline V CDR1 and CDR2: MNHEY, SVGEGT.

This clonotype was detected many times. The chain recombines TRBV12-5 with TRBJ2-7; D not resolved. Germline CDR1 reads LGHNT; CDR2 reads FRNRAP. The CDR3 runs to 14 residues. The ends were cut back, 3 bases at V and 3 bases at J, with 12 bases in the middle. The CDR3 is CASGLTISSYEQYF. The CDR3 DNA is TGTGCTAGTGGTTTAACCATCAGCAGCTACGAGCAGTACTTC. Filled out from reference TRBV12-5 and TRBJ2-7, the complete variable domain reads DARVTQTPRHKVTEMGQEVTMRCQPILGHNTVFWYRQTMMQGLELLAYFRNRAPLDDSGMPKDRFSAEMPDATLATLKIQPSEPRDSAVYFCASGLTISSYEQYFGPGTRLTVT.

The CDR3 DNA sequence: TGTGCCAGCAGTTACGAGGGTCCGGAGACCCAGTACTTC. Translating gives CASSYEGPETQYF. The chain has TRBV6-2 or TRBV6-3 and TRBJ2-5, with D perhaps matching TRBD2 (5 bases). CDR3 size: 13 residues. In germline, CDR1 is MNHEY, CDR2 SVGEGT. V was cut by 2 bases and J by 5 bases, with 9 bases left in between.

This rearrangement joins TRBV6-2 or TRBV6-3 to TRBJ2-1; weak D call: TRBD2 (5 bases). Per germline, CDR1 MNHEY and CDR2 SVGEGT. Trimming shortened V by 1 base and J by 0 bases, and 10 bases separated the two germline ends. This CDR3 has 16 amino acids. The CDR3 DNA sequence: TGTGCCAGCAGTTACTTTGGGAGCCACTCCTACAATGAGCAGTTCTTC. It translates to CASSYFGSHSYNEQFF.

This clonotype has at least ten counts. The CDR3 sequence: CASSLRGSTGELFF. CDR3 in DNA: TGTGCCAGCAGCTTACGGGGCTCCACCGGGGAGCTGTTTTTT. This chain connects TRBV7-9 to TRBJ2-2, with D possibly called TRBD1 or TRBD2 (5 bases each). This CDR3 has 14 amino acids. Germline assignment: CDR1 SEHNR and CDR2 FQNEAQ (reference sequence). The germline V and J ends were trimmed by 2 bases and 4 bases, with 8 bases remaining between them.

This sequence joins TRBV5-6 and TRBJ2-7; 12 positions agree with TRBD1. J lost 7 bases, V lost 3 bases, and 8 bases had no gene match. CDR1 SGHDT and CDR2 YYEEEE come from the germline V gene. This CDR3 has 15 amino acids. The CDR3 loop reads CASSSPGTGGGEQYF. As DNA, the CDR3 is TGTGCCAGCAGCTCACCCGGGACAGGGGGCGGTGAGCAGTACTTC.

This clonotype was seen a handful of times. Since a much larger clone is just one base distant, this may be a read error. The chain carries TRBV18 and TRBJ2-5; D perhaps matches TRBD2 (6 bases). The CDR3 runs to 13 residues. In germline, CDR1 is KGHSH, CDR2 LQKENI. The chain's CDR3 is CASSLGTEETLYF. The CDR3, as DNA: TGTGCCAGCTCACTCGGGACTGAGGAGACCCTGTACTTC. The entire variable domain, with the rest obtained from reference TRBV18 and TRBJ2-5, is as follows: NAGVMQNPRHLVRRRGQEARLRCSPMKGHSHVYWYRQLPEEGLKFMVYLQKENIIDESGMPKERFSAEFPKEGPSILRIQQVVRGDSAAYFCASSLGTEETLYFGPGTRLLVL.

The table lists this clonotype with many counts. The gene calls are TRBV6-2 or TRBV6-3 and TRBJ2-7, with a possible D match to TRBD1 (6 bases). Deletions cut 7 bases from V and 2 bases from J, with 12 bases between. In germline, CDR1 is MNHEY, CDR2 SVGEGT. The CDR3 is 13 amino acids. Written as DNA, the CDR3 is TGTGCCAGCAACCCAGGGGCAGCCTACGAGCAGTACTTC. Translation gives CASNPGAAYEQYF.

The chain links TRBV25-1 to TRBJ2-5; a possible D gene is TRBD2 (6 bases). Per the germline V gene, CDR1 is MGHDK and CDR2 is SYGVNS. The CDR3 has 14 amino acids. V was cut by 6 bases and J by 7 bases, with 18 bases left in between. The CDR3 region is CASSAGGVAGTQYF. The DNA of the CDR3 is TGTGCCAGCAGCGCCGGGGGAGTGGCGGGGACCCAGTACTTC.

This clonotype was seen just once. The chain is built from TRBV3-1 and TRBJ2-3, with 11 bases matching TRBD2. V lost 4 bases, J lost 4 bases, and 10 bases stayed unmatched. The CDR3 loop spans 17 amino acids. Per the germline V gene, CDR1 is LGHDT and CDR2 is YNNKEL (reference sequence). Written as DNA, the CDR3 is TGTGCCAGCAGCCTCCAACTAGCGGGAGTAGGGGCAGATACGCAGTATTTT. It specifies CASSLQLAGVGADTQYF.

J is TRBJ2-1 and V is TRBV29-1; no definite D call. The germline V gene has CDR1 SQVTM and CDR2 ANQGSEA. This CDR3 has 13 amino acids. V lost 3 bases, J lost 7 bases, and 13 bases lay in between. The CDR3 protein is CSVDSRVLNEQFF. The CDR3, as DNA: TGCAGCGTTGACAGCAGAGTTTTGAATGAGCAGTTCTTC.

The chain recombines TRBV29-1 with TRBJ1-1; D is uncertain. Germline CDR1 is SQVTM and CDR2 is ANQGSEA. V was clipped by 3 bases and J by 11 bases, with 10 bases between them. The CDR3 has 10 amino acids. The DNA for the CDR3 is TGCAGCGTTGAGAGAGTAGACGCTTTCTTT. This codes for CSVERVDAFF.

The rearrangement links TRBV30 to TRBJ2-5; no clear D. CDR1 and CDR2 (germline): GTSNPN, SVGIG (reference sequence). The CDR3 runs to 13 residues. With 2 bases removed from V and 2 bases from J, the gap between germline ends came to 9 bases. The CDR3 coding sequence is TGTGCCTGGAGTATGGGCTTACAAGAGACCCAGTACTTC. It yields the protein CAWSMGLQETQYF.

This clonotype was seen repeatedly, ten times or more. This rearrangement joins TRBV7-9 to TRBJ2-7; TRBD2 aligns across 11 bases. The CDR3 sequence is 15 residues long. CDR1 SEHNR and CDR2 FQNEAQ come from the germline V gene (reference sequence). V trimming: 0 bases; J trimming: 3 bases; junction bases outside the gene matches: 1. As DNA, the CDR3 is TGTGCCAGCAGCTTAGCCACTAGCGGGAGCTACGAGCAGTACTTC. Protein product: CASSLATSGSYEQYF.